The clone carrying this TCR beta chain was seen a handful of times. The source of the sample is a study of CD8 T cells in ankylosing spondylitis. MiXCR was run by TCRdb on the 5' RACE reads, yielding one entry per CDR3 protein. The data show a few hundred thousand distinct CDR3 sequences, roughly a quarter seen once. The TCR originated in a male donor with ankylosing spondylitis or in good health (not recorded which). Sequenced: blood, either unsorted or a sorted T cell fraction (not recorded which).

In DNA form, the CDR3 reads TGCAGTGCTAGAGATTCCGCAGGGGGCGCGTCGAACACTGAAGCTTTCTTT. This encodes CSARDSAGGASNTEAFF. The chain recombines TRBV20-1 with TRBJ1-1, with TRBD1 matching 8 bases. The CDR3 is 17 residues long. J lost 1 base, V lost 0 bases, and 10 bases had no gene match. Germline assignment: CDR1 DFQATT and CDR2 SNEGSKA (reference sequence).